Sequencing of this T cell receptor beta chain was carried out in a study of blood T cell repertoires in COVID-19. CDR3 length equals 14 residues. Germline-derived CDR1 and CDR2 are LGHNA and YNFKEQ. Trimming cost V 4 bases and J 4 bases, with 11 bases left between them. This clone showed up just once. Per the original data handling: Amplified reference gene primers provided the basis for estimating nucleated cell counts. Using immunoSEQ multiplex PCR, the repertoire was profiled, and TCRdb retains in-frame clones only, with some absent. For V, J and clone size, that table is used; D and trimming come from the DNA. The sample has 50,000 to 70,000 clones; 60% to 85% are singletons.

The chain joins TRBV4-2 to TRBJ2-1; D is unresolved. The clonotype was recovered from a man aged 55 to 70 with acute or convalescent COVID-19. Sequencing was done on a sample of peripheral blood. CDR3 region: CASSLSTDYNEQFF. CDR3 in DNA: TGTGCCAGCAGCCTCTCGACTGATTACAATGAGCAGTTCTTC.